The 26 T cell receptor beta chains below were found in one sample sequenced in a study of T-cell memory formation after mild COVID-19. TCRdb fed the 5' RACE reads into MiXCR, producing one record per CDR3 protein. Of roughly 500,000 distinct CDR3 sequences listed, around 20% are singletons. Source material: PBMCs or a T cell subset sorted from them (not recorded which). The receptor source for this set is an adult woman who had mild COVID-19 (a few samples of this study predate the infection). Cell type and time point are not known.

This clonotype came up a few times. V gene TRBV12-3 or TRBV12-4 combines with J gene TRBJ2-1; a possible D gene is TRBD1 (6 bases). Trimming pared 4 bases from V and 7 bases from J, leaving 14 bases between. This CDR3 is built from 14 residues. DNA for the CDR3: TGTGCCAGCAGTTACTTTAGGGGGACGAATGAGCAGTTCTTC. It translates to CASSYFRGTNEQFF.

This chain links TRBV28 with TRBJ1-1; 8 nucleotides line up with TRBD1. J lost 5 bases, V lost 5 bases, and 7 bases had no gene match. Germline V gene data show CDR1 as MDHEN and CDR2 as SYDVKM. The CDR3 is 14 amino acids. CDR3 DNA sequence: TGTGCCAGCAGTGGAGGGGACAGGTCGACTGAAGCTTTCTTT. It yields the protein CASSGGDRSTEAFF.

This clonotype came up a few times. The V and J genes are TRBV29-1 and TRBJ2-2, with 9 bases that match TRBD2. The V gene end was trimmed by 2 bases and the J gene end by 1 base; junction bases not matched to a gene: 5. Germline CDR1 and CDR2: SQVTM and ANQGSEA. The CDR3 runs 16 residues. This CDR3 is CSVERLAERNTGELFF. The CDR3 bases are TGCAGCGTTGAAAGACTAGCGGAACGGAACACCGGGGAGCTGTTTTTT.

The table lists this clonotype with a few counts. This chain links TRBV9 with TRBJ2-3, with D unclear. V was clipped by 0 bases and J by 2 bases, with 10 bases between them. Per germline, CDR1 SGDLS and CDR2 YYNGEE. The CDR3 runs 15 residues. The CDR3 region is CASSVVSAPTDTQYF. The CDR3 DNA reads TGTGCCAGCAGCGTAGTAAGTGCTCCCACAGATACGCAGTATTTT.

This rearrangement joins TRBV4-1 to TRBJ2-7; 7 nucleotides align to TRBD1. Per the germline V gene, CDR1 is MGHRA and CDR2 is YSYEKL. This CDR3 spans 16 amino acids. J was trimmed by 0 bases and V by 4 bases; bases with no gene match: 9. CDR3 loop: CASSPSTGQSSYEQYF. The CDR3 nucleotides are TGCGCCAGCAGCCCGAGCACGGGACAGAGCTCCTACGAGCAGTACTTC.

This chain joins TRBV28 and TRBJ1-1, with D unclear. CDR3 length equals 15 residues. Germline V gives CDR1 MDHEN, CDR2 SYDVKM. V shed 3 bases and J shed 1 base, with 12 bases lying between them. DNA for the CDR3: TGTGCCAGCAGTTTCCCGGCGGGTTCGAACACTGAAGCTTTCTTT. This sequence encodes CASSFPAGSNTEAFF.

The chain carries TRBV6-2 or TRBV6-3 and TRBJ1-2, with 7 nucleotides matching TRBD1. The V gene's germline CDR1 is MNHEY and CDR2 SVGEGT. The junction had 10 bases not matched to a gene; V was cut back by 6 bases and J by 3 bases. The CDR3 is 15 amino acids. In DNA, the CDR3 is TGTGCCAGCAGCCCCCGGGACAGCGTTTACTATGGCTACACCTTC. Its protein product is CASSPRDSVYYGYTF.

This clonotype has just a few counts. The chain employs TRBV6-1 and TRBJ2-5; D may be TRBD1 or TRBD2 (5 bases each). V lost 1 base, J lost 2 bases, and 8 bases lay in between. This CDR3 comprises 14 residues. Germline lookup yields CDR1 MNHNS and CDR2 SASEGT. This chain's CDR3 is CASSEGDQQETQYF. Here the CDR3 DNA reads TGTGCCAGCAGTGAAGGGGACCAACAAGAGACCCAGTACTTC.

V usage is TRBV5-6 and J usage is TRBJ1-2; TRBD1 aligns across 7 bases. CDR1 is SGHDT and CDR2 is YYEEEE in the germline V gene. V shed 0 bases, J shed 6 bases, and the junction held 5 bases outside the gene matches. The CDR3 loop spans 14 amino acids. The CDR3 is CASSLDDRVDGYTF. CDR3 sequence (DNA): TGTGCCAGCAGCTTGGACGACAGGGTAGATGGCTACACCTTC.

The chain combines TRBV19 with TRBJ2-7, with 14 bases lining up with TRBD2. The V gene's germline CDR1 is LNHDA and CDR2 SQIVND (reference sequence). The CDR3 sequence is 17 residues long. The V and J ends lost 5 bases and 2 bases, in that order; junction bases with no gene match: 8. The CDR3 DNA is TGTGCCAGTAGTCCAGGGACTAGCGGGAGAGCTGCCTACGAGCAGTACTTC. Encoded protein: CASSPGTSGRAAYEQYF.

Ten or more counts support this clonotype. The genes are TRBV25-1 and TRBJ1-4, with D hard to call. V dropped 5 bases and J dropped 4 bases, with 11 bases sitting between them. CDR1 is MGHDK and CDR2 is SYGVNS in the germline V gene. The CDR3 runs 14 residues. The CDR3 DNA reads TGTGCCAGCAGTCCATCCTATGATAATGAAAAACTGTTTTTT. It yields the protein CASSPSYDNEKLFF.

The CDR3 loop reads CASSWTGREKLFF. In nucleotides, the CDR3 is TGCGCCAGCAGCTGGACAGGGCGGGAAAAACTGTTTTTT. The V call is TRBV4-1, the J call TRBJ1-4; 8 nucleotides line up with TRBD1. Germline-derived CDR1 and CDR2 are MGHRA and YSYEKL. The CDR3 extends over 13 amino acids. The trim removed 5 bases at V and 8 bases at J, leaving 4 bases unmatched.

This clonotype was counted a few times. This sequence joins TRBV24-1 and TRBJ2-7; TRBD1 agrees at 11 bases. The germline gives CDR1 KGHDR, CDR2 SFDVKD. V shed 2 bases, J shed 5 bases, and the junction held 4 bases outside the gene matches. The CDR3 has 15 residues. The CDR3 spells CATSDWTGGKDEQYF. In nucleotides, the CDR3 is TGTGCCACCAGTGATTGGACAGGGGGCAAGGACGAGCAGTACTTC.

Only a few counts were recorded for this clonotype. V usage is TRBV25-1 and J usage is TRBJ2-1; D might be TRBD1 (5 bases). Germline assignment: CDR1 MGHDK and CDR2 SYGVNS. The CDR3 is made up of 14 amino acids. Trimming removed 4 bases from V and 7 bases from J, with 14 bases in between. The CDR3 sequence is CASSGTGRRNEQFF. The CDR3 DNA sequence: TGTGCCAGCAGTGGAACAGGAAGAAGGAATGAGCAGTTCTTC.

The rearrangement uses TRBV9 and TRBJ2-3; no definite D call. In germline, CDR1 is SGDLS, CDR2 YYNGEE. The CDR3 runs 15 residues. V was shortened by 0 bases and J by 1 base, with 9 bases between the two germline ends. The CDR3, as DNA: TGTGCCAGCAGCGTAGACTCACCCGGCACAGATACGCAGTATTTT. Translating gives CASSVDSPGTDTQYF.

This clonotype occurred a few times. The rearrangement links TRBV15 to TRBJ1-2; unclear D gene. Germline V CDR1 and CDR2: LNHNV, YYDKDF (reference sequence). V shed 0 bases and J shed 3 bases, with 5 bases lying between them. The CDR3 is 13 residues long. The CDR3: CATSRESDYGYTF. The CDR3 bases are TGTGCCACCAGCAGAGAAAGCGACTATGGCTACACCTTC.

This clonotype was seen only a few times. The chain links TRBV5-5 to TRBJ2-1; D gene ambiguous. CDR1 and CDR2 (germline): SGHKS, YYEKEE (reference sequence). V lost 0 bases, J lost 5 bases, and 12 bases lay in between. CDR3 length: 15 amino acids. CDR3 nucleotides: TGTGCCAGCAGCTTGGCCGCTAGTCGGAACAATGAGCAGTTCTTC. Protein product: CASSLAASRNNEQFF.

The count of this clonotype is one. This chain connects TRBV25-1 to TRBJ2-7; the D gene is possibly TRBD1 (6 bases). This CDR3 is 13 amino acids long. V lost 3 bases to trimming and J lost 7 bases, with 13 bases between them. Germline V gene sequence: CDR1 MGHDK, CDR2 SYGVNS. CDR3 sequence (DNA): TGTGCCAGCAGTGACCTGGACAGTGATGAGCAGTACTTC. Translation gives CASSDLDSDEQYF.

The V gene is TRBV20-1, the J gene TRBJ2-2; no clear D. The V gene's germline CDR1 is DFQATT and CDR2 SNEGSKA (reference sequence). This CDR3 is built from 15 residues. V was shortened by 1 base and J by 2 bases, with 11 bases between the two germline ends. CDR3 protein: CSARVNKGNTGELFF. For the CDR3, the DNA is TGCAGTGCTAGAGTAAATAAGGGAAACACCGGGGAGCTGTTTTTT.

This chain links TRBV20-1 with TRBJ2-6, with 14 bases fitting TRBD2. This CDR3 has 16 residues. Trimming at V came to 6 bases and at J to 3 bases, leaving 4 bases not matched to a gene. Germline-derived CDR1 and CDR2 are DFQATT and SNEGSKA (reference sequence). DNA of the CDR3: TGCAGTGCCCAGACTAGCGGGAGGGGTGGGGCCAACGTCCTGACTTTC. Amino acid sequence: CSAQTSGRGGANVLTF.

The gene calls are TRBV29-1 and TRBJ2-7, with a tentative D call TRBD1 (6 bases). The germline CDR1 and CDR2 sequences are SQVTM and ANQGSEA. Trimming took off 6 bases at V and 0 bases at J, with 15 bases between the two ends. The CDR3 runs 14 residues. This CDR3 is CSVEDSFSSYEQYF. CDR3 DNA: TGCAGCGTGGAGGACAGTTTCAGCTCCTACGAGCAGTACTTC.

There are a few counts of this clonotype. The J gene is TRBJ1-1, the V gene TRBV5-1; D might be TRBD1 (6 bases). CDR3 size: 15 residues. Trimming left V 4 bases short and J 1 base short, with 14 bases between. Germline loops: CDR1 SGHRS, CDR2 YFSETQ. CDR3 coding DNA: TGCGCCAGCAGCCCCCCGGGACAACCGAACACTGAAGCTTTCTTT. It translates to CASSPPGQPNTEAFF.

The chain couples TRBV10-2 to TRBJ1-5; unclear D gene. The CDR3 has 13 amino acids. The germline gives CDR1 WSHSY, CDR2 SAAADI. V lost 8 bases to trimming and J lost 12 bases, with 20 bases between them. CDR3: CASSSRPEFDQHF. CDR3 nucleotides: TGCGCCAGCTCCTCCCGACCAGAGTTTGACCAGCATTTT.

The gene calls are TRBV6-5 and TRBJ1-5; maybe TRBD1 (6 bases). The CDR3 runs to 15 residues. CDR1 and CDR2 (germline): MNHEY, SVGAGI. Trimming left V 6 bases short and J 1 base short, with 13 bases between. CDR3 DNA sequence: TGTGCCAGCAGGACCGGGACATTAAGCAATCAGCCCCAGCATTTT. It yields the protein CASRTGTLSNQPQHF.

The V and J genes are TRBV12-3 or TRBV12-4 and TRBJ2-3, with 16 positions matching TRBD2. J gave up 7 bases and V 5 bases, and 6 bases lay outside the gene matches. The CDR3 has 16 residues. This CDR3 is CASSKGLAGGANTQYF. The DNA of the CDR3 is TGTGCCAGCAGTAAGGGACTAGCGGGAGGGGCGAATACGCAGTATTTT.

The chain uses TRBV3-1 and TRBJ2-7, with 11 nucleotides matching TRBD2. V lost 0 bases and J lost 3; bases outside the gene matches: 7. Germline lookup yields CDR1 LGHDT and CDR2 YNNKEL (reference sequence). The CDR3 spans 17 residues. The CDR3, as DNA: TGTGCCAGCAGCCAAGATCGGCTAGCGGGAGGAGTCTACGAGCAGTACTTC. Encoded protein: CASSQDRLAGGVYEQYF.